This T cell receptor beta chain was captured in a study of CD8 T cells in ankylosing spondylitis. Study-wide findings and caveats: Before this, some motif variants had been reported in reactive arthritis synovial fluid and blood. Ankylosing spondylitis blood appeared to be characterized by a TCR beta motif of under ten highly homologous variants. Matched ankylosing spondylitis synovial fluid reportedly contained a significantly enriched population of disease-linked clones.

Trimming stripped 5 bases from V and 1 base from J, with 11 bases between. The CDR3 covers 14 residues. CDR1 and CDR2 (germline): DFQATT, SNEGSKA (reference sequence). Ten or more counts support this clonotype. Its antigen is not identified. TCR beta libraries were made by quantitative 5'-RACE with molecular barcodes. Via MiXCR, TCRdb re-called the 5' RACE reads, giving one row per CDR3 protein. The repertoire holds roughly 69,000 distinct CDR3 sequences, with about 5.7% as singletons. What was sequenced was blood, either unsorted or a sorted T cell fraction (not recorded which). The rearrangement links TRBV20-1 to TRBJ2-2; tentative D call: TRBD2 (5 bases). This clonotype was obtained from a male donor with ankylosing spondylitis or in good health (not recorded which). CDR3 DNA: TGCAGTGCTCCCCACGAGGGGAACACCGGGGAGCTGTTTTTT. As protein: CSAPHEGNTGELFF.